This TCR beta chain was profiled in a study of OX40 agonist ivuxolimab in advanced cancers. Study as a whole: Hepatocellular carcinoma, melanoma, renal cell or head and neck cancer was diagnosed in the dose-escalation patients. Mean age 60 years, range about 20 to 85; roughly 80% male.

Of note for this clone: No antigen is known for it.

Patients were ruled out by autoimmune disease history or systemic immunosuppression. Study results and limitations: CD4+ and CD8+ T cells in blood underwent clonal expansion by week 6 at 0.1 to 3.0 mg/kg.

Between the trimmed V and J ends, which lost 2 bases and 4 bases, there was a span of 11 bases. This CDR3 region has 14 residues. Germline V gives CDR1 MGHRA, CDR2 YSYEKL. Assay used: immunoSEQ multiplex PCR; TCRdb lists only in-frame clones, some missing. This table holds 90,000 to 100,000 clones, 95% to 96% found once. This receptor was obtained from an adult with an advanced solid tumor such as melanoma, head and neck, liver or kidney cancer. The sample consisted of CD4+ or CD8+ T cells sorted from blood, taken in a trial of the OX40 agonist ivuxolimab. V gene TRBV4-1 combines with J gene TRBJ1-2, with D unresolved. DNA for the CDR3: TGCGCCAGCAGCCAAATCGGATCGACCTATGGCTACACCTTC. It specifies CASSQIGSTYGYTF.